This T cell receptor (beta chain) was captured by sequencing in a study of technical replicates of blood from four donors. The ends were cut back, 0 bases at V and 3 bases at J, with 14 bases in the middle. Germline V CDR1 and CDR2: MNHNS, SASEGT. The length of the CDR3 is 17 residues. Sequencing was performed with immunoSEQ multiplex PCR; in TCRdb, only in-frame clones are kept and a portion is missing. The sample has 80,000 to 90,000 clones; about 95% are singletons. This clone was recorded only once. The sequence was obtained from a human donor in good health. This rearrangement joins TRBV6-1 to TRBJ2-2; D uncertain. The sequenced sample was T cells isolated from PBMCs. The CDR3 sequence: CASSEALSGSYTGELFF. The DNA for the CDR3 is TGTGCCAGCAGTGAAGCGCTGAGTGGTTCGTACACCGGGGAGCTGTTTTTT.